The 9 T cell receptor beta chains in this list originate from one sample, sequenced in a study of identifying expanded T cells in peripheral blood. Only in-frame clones appear in the TCRdb table, and some are missing; sequencing was by immunoSEQ multiplex PCR. The repertoire consists of about 94,000 clones, with approximately 88% occurring once and the leading ten covering about 6%. Sequencing was performed on blood. Receptors originate from a person aged 18-69 years in good health.

J is TRBJ2-5 and V is TRBV5-1, with a weak D call TRBD1 (6 bases). Trimming cost V 2 bases and J 1 base, with 24 bases left between them. The CDR3 is 19 residues long. In germline, CDR1 is SGHRS, CDR2 YFSETQ. CDR3 region: CASSFHGQSSPVGQETQYF. CDR3 nucleotide sequence: TGCGCCAGCAGCTTCCACGGACAGAGCTCCCCGGTTGGCCAAGAGACCCAGTACTTC.

V is TRBV5-4 and J is TRBJ2-6, with D unclear. Trimming cost V 1 base and J 1 base, with 6 bases left between them. The CDR3 has 15 amino acids. Germline values: CDR1 SGHNT, CDR2 YYREEE (reference sequence). CDR3 nucleotides: TGTGCCAGCAGCTTGATTGATTCTGGGGCCAACGTCCTGACTTTC. Translating gives CASSLIDSGANVLTF.

The rearrangement links TRBV5-1 to TRBJ2-2, with 8 bases lining up with TRBD1. In germline, CDR1 is SGHRS, CDR2 YFSETQ. With V trimmed by 4 bases and J by 6 bases, 5 bases remained unmatched. This CDR3 region has 14 residues. This CDR3 is CASSADRGPGELFF. The CDR3 coding sequence is TGCGCCAGCAGCGCAGACAGGGGTCCCGGGGAGCTGTTTTTT.

A few counts support this clone. V usage is TRBV7-2 and J usage is TRBJ1-2; D is perhaps TRBD1 (6 bases). The germline V gene encodes CDR1 SGHTA and CDR2 FQGNSA. Trimming removed 4 bases from V and 3 bases from J, with 12 bases in between. CDR3 length: 14 amino acids. CDR3 amino acids: CASSSQGSDYGYTF. The CDR3 region has the DNA TGTGCCAGCAGCTCACAGGGATCCGACTATGGCTACACCTTC. Complete variable domain (other parts from reference TRBV7-2 and TRBJ1-2): GAGVSQSPSNKVTEKGKDVELRCDPISGHTALYWYRQSLGQGLEFLIYFQGNSAPDKSGLPSDRFSAERTGGSVSTLTIQRTQQEDSAVYLCASSSQGSDYGYTFGSGTRLTVV.

The DNA for the CDR3 is TGTGCCAGCAGCTTCCGGACCGCTGCCTACGAGCAGTACTTC. Its protein product is CASSFRTAAYEQYF. This chain joins TRBV13 and TRBJ2-7; no definite D call. Trimming left V 3 bases short and J 2 bases short, with 11 bases between. Germline V lookup: CDR1 PRHDT, CDR2 FYEKMQ (reference sequence). This CDR3 contains 14 residues.

The V and J genes are TRBV16 and TRBJ2-7, with TRBD1 identical over 12 bases. Trimming cost V 7 bases and J 3 bases; bases outside gene matches: 10. This CDR3 is 16 amino acids long. Germline V gene sequence: CDR1 KGHSY, CDR2 FQNENV. This chain's CDR3 is CASTQAGQGARYEQYF. For the CDR3, the DNA is TGTGCCAGCACCCAGGCGGGACAGGGGGCGCGCTACGAGCAGTACTTC.

The genes are TRBV2 and TRBJ2-3, with unresolved D. The CDR3 is 13 amino acids. CDR1 is SNHLY, CDR2 FYNNEI, per germline. V was shortened by 3 bases and J by 6 bases, with 10 bases between the two germline ends. This CDR3 reads CASSDERSDTQYF. In nucleotides, the CDR3 is TGTGCCAGCAGTGATGAGCGCTCGGATACGCAGTATTTT.

In this sample, this clone turned up once. The V call is TRBV7-9, the J call TRBJ2-1; TRBD2 matches at 11 bases. The CDR3 spans 15 residues. Germline CDR1 and CDR2: SEHNR and FQNEAQ (reference sequence). J lost 3 bases, V lost 5 bases, and 3 bases had no gene match. CDR3 sequence reads: CASSVLAGGYNEQFF. CDR3 in DNA: TGTGCCAGCAGCGTCCTAGCGGGGGGCTACAATGAGCAGTTCTTC.

The chain joins TRBV30 to TRBJ1-5, with D possibly matching TRBD1 (5 bases). From germline, CDR1 is GTSNPN and CDR2 SVGIG (reference sequence). V was cut by 5 bases and J by 3 bases, with 11 bases left in between. The CDR3 totals 13 residues. CDR3 nucleotides: TGTGCCTGGTCTCGCGGGACCAATCAGCCCCAGCATTTT. The encoded protein is CAWSRGTNQPQHF.